This note documents a single T cell receptor beta chain sequence. This specimen belongs to a study of Ad26.COV2.S vaccination and SARS-CoV-2 variants. Study at large: Of the COV1001 trial arms, the Ad26.COV2.S arm included the donor. Doses of Ad26.COV2.S were injected into muscle once or twice, 56 days apart.

Libraries were prepared by immunoSEQ multiplex PCR; TCRdb keeps only in-frame clonotypes and omits some of them. The sample records 300,000 to 400,000 clones, 86% being singletons. Germline V gene sequence: CDR1 SQVTM, CDR2 ANQGSEA. Trimming cost V 4 bases and J 6 bases, with 24 bases left between them. The CDR3 length is 16 residues. Specified treatment: roughly 19 received Ad26.COV2.S at low or high dose, single or two shots; roughly 5 received placebo; per-sample allocation not given. Day 63 after the first injection of vaccine or placebo was the sampling time. Expression of Wuhan-strain SARS-CoV-2 spike came from the Ad26 vector that formed the vaccine.

The TCR sequence derives from a person aged 18-60 years who received the Ad26.COV2.S COVID-19 vaccine or a placebo. This chain connects TRBV29-1 to TRBJ1-2, with D possibly matching TRBD1 (5 bases). Source: peripheral blood, taken in a trial of Ad26.COV2.S vaccine versus placebo. The CDR3 DNA reads as TGCAGCGTTGTCGGGCAGGGAGGTTTAATCGGGGATGGCTACACCTTC. This sequence encodes CSVVGQGGLIGDGYTF.